At least ten counts were recorded for the clone carrying this TCR beta chain. The antigen remains undetermined. Template-switch 5'RACE cDNA synthesis added a 10-nucleotide unique molecular identifier. TCRdb called the 5' RACE reads again in MiXCR, with one record for every CDR3 protein. The table shows approximately 87,000 distinct CDR3 sequences, with roughly 13% occurring only once. The data were taken from a study of neurological immune-mediated disorders. Trimming stripped 0 bases from V and 8 bases from J, with 6 bases between. The V gene's germline CDR1 is SGHRS and CDR2 YFSETQ. CDR3 length: 13 residues. The study's findings and limits: Expansion of TCR clones was greatest in HTLV-1-associated myelopathy and smallest in multiple sclerosis, where it fell below that of healthy controls.

It was blood bank volunteers in Maryland, USA who made up the healthy controls. This receptor was obtained from a woman between 45 and 65 years old in good health. Sample: PBMCs. The J gene is TRBJ1-6, the V gene TRBV5-1; no firm D call. DNA of the CDR3: TGCGCCAGCAGCTTGGGTCGGGATTCACCCCTCCACTTT. Its protein is CASSLGRDSPLHF.